Listed here are 4 T cell receptor beta chains from one sample, sequenced in a study of OX40 agonist ivuxolimab in advanced cancers. TCRdb's table, derived via immunoSEQ multiplex PCR, lists solely in-frame clones and lacks some. The sample includes tens of thousands of clones, approximately 80% of them seen just once. The sequenced sample was CD4+ or CD8+ T cells sorted from blood, obtained in a trial of the OX40 agonist ivuxolimab. These receptors all stem from an adult with an advanced solid tumor such as melanoma, head and neck, liver or kidney cancer.

The chain links TRBV30 to TRBJ2-1; 10 bases agree with TRBD1. The J segment lost 5 bases and the V segment lost 2 bases, leaving 12 bases of the junction unmatched. CDR1 is GTSNPN and CDR2 is SVGIG in the germline V gene (reference sequence). The CDR3 loop spans 17 amino acids. The CDR3, as DNA: TGTGCCTGGAGTACTAGCCGCCGGGACAGGGGCCACAATGAGCAGTTCTTC. It yields the protein CAWSTSRRDRGHNEQFF.

Here the CDR3 DNA reads TGTGCCAGCGTGGGCAATGAAGCTTTCTTT. Amino acid sequence: CASVGNEAFF. J is TRBJ1-1 and V is TRBV6-1; the D is unclear. Germline CDR1 MNHNS, CDR2 SASEGT. CDR3 length: 10 amino acids. The germline V and J ends were trimmed by 8 bases and 7 bases, with 8 bases remaining between them.

The chain is built from TRBV5-4 and TRBJ2-7; 9 bases are shared with TRBD1. The CDR3 has 15 residues. In germline, CDR1 is SGHNT, CDR2 YYREEE (reference sequence). With V trimmed by 4 bases and J by 5 bases, 10 bases remained unmatched. The CDR3 region has the DNA TGTGCCAGCAGCGTTAACGACAGGGGGTCCCACGAGCAGTACGTC. Translating it yields CASSVNDRGSHEQYV.

The genes are TRBV19 and TRBJ1-4, with 9 bases lining up with TRBD1. The CDR3 has 16 residues. Germline CDR1 reads LNHDA; CDR2 reads SQIVND (reference sequence). V lost 7 bases to trimming and J lost 1 base; unmatched junction nucleotides: 7. DNA for the CDR3: TGTGCCAGTACCGTAACAGGGGGCGAAACTAATGAAAAACTGTTTTTT. It translates to CASTVTGGETNEKLFF.